This TCR beta chain originates from a study of T cells after posttransplantation cyclophosphamide. Study-wide results and limits: Recipient CMV seropositivity and CMV reactivation strongly tracked TRB clonality. Tissue-infiltrating T cells from skin or gut overlapped little with blood T cells. Later blood repertoires were often dominated by clones from the donor CD8+ memory compartment.

V was cut by 6 bases and J by 8 bases, with 16 bases left in between. CDR3 length: 14 amino acids. Germline CDR1 PRHDT, CDR2 FYEKMQ (reference sequence). Sequencing was performed with immunoSEQ multiplex PCR; in TCRdb, only in-frame clones are kept and a portion is missing. This sample carries about 38,000 clones, none of them present only once. There are many counts of this clone. Its antigen is not identified. Peripheral blood was collected from the related graft donor on the marrow donation day. The J gene is TRBJ1-4, the V gene TRBV13, with D maybe TRBD1 (5 bases). The sample taken for sequencing was PBMCs. The receptor's source is a man aged 45 to 65 in good health, CMV-negative, and a related stem cell transplant donor. The CDR3 loop reads CASSRNHRTEKLFF. The CDR3 bases are TGTGCCAGCAGTCGCAACCACAGGACAGAAAAACTGTTTTTT.